These T cell receptor beta chains were read from a single sample in a study of T cells after posttransplantation cyclophosphamide. This table comes from immunoSEQ multiplex PCR, and its TCRdb copy is limited to in-frame clones, with some not included. The data show about 25,000 clones, none appearing only once, with 1.8% held by the ten largest. This sample comprised PBMCs, obtained after allogeneic stem cell transplant with posttransplant cyclophosphamide. These receptors came from a male patient aged 18 to 29 who received an allogeneic stem cell transplant from a related donor, was CMV-positive, and had no GVHD. A subset of T cells may come from the graft donor. CDR3s include the opening cysteine and the closing phenylalanine or tryptophan. The order of the fields is D gene, clone size, V gene, J gene, CDR3 protein, CDR3 DNA. D genes are given only for firm matches. Size is stated as once, few or many counts, or a class when the clone is expanded.

d_gene: TRBD2; abundance: many; v_gene: TRBV4-1; j_gene: TRBJ2-5; CDR3aa: CASSQGRGLAGFETQYF; CDR3nt: TGCGCCAGCAGCCAAGGCCGTGGGCTAGCGGGATTTGAGACCCAGTACTTC
d_gene: TRBD2; abundance: many; v_gene: TRBV27; j_gene: TRBJ2-7; CDR3aa: CASSKGLAGGGYEQYF; CDR3nt: TGTGCCAGCAGTAAGGGACTAGCGGGGGGTGGGTACGAGCAGTACTTC
d_gene: -; abundance: many; v_gene: TRBV27; j_gene: TRBJ2-6; CDR3aa: CASSLRSGANVLTF; CDR3nt: TGTGCCAGCAGTCTGAGATCTGGGGCCAACGTCCTGACTTTC
d_gene: TRBD2; abundance: many; v_gene: TRBV19; j_gene: TRBJ2-5; CDR3aa: CASSIGGTSHFETQYF; CDR3nt: TGTGCCAGTAGTATTGGCGGGACTAGCCACTTTGAGACCCAGTACTTC
d_gene: TRBD2; abundance: many; v_gene: TRBV6-6; j_gene: TRBJ2-1; CDR3aa: CASSYSSGGGPNEQFF; CDR3nt: TGTGCCAGCAGTTACTCGAGCGGGGGAGGGCCCAATGAGCAGTTCTTC
d_gene: TRBD1; abundance: many; v_gene: TRBV29-1; j_gene: TRBJ1-1; CDR3aa: CSVPSEGTGLNLEAFF; CDR3nt: TGCAGCGTTCCTAGCGAAGGGACAGGGTTAAATCTTGAAGCTTTCTTT
d_gene: TRBD1; abundance: many; v_gene: TRBV28; j_gene: TRBJ1-2; CDR3aa: CAILTGGAKGYTF; CDR3nt: TGTGCCATCCTTACAGGGGGCGCGAAAGGCTACACCTTC
d_gene: TRBD1; abundance: many; v_gene: TRBV5-5; j_gene: TRBJ1-2; CDR3aa: CASSTGQGDYGYTF; CDR3nt: TGTGCCAGCAGCACAGGACAGGGAGACTATGGCTACACCTTC
d_gene: -; abundance: many; v_gene: TRBV27; j_gene: TRBJ2-3; CDR3aa: CASRSHVNTQYF; CDR3nt: TGTGCCAGCAGGTCACACGTTAATACGCAGTATTTT
d_gene: -; abundance: many; v_gene: TRBV5-6; j_gene: TRBJ2-4; CDR3aa: CASSYRTGTLAKNIQYF; CDR3nt: TGTGCCAGCAGTTACAGAACAGGCACTTTAGCCAAAAACATTCAGTACTTC